In its sample, the clone carrying this T cell receptor beta chain was seen once. What it binds is unknown. This specimen belongs to a study of shared clonotypes between healthy human individuals. At the level of the study: Samples came from a couple of female and a few male donors aged 18 to 49. Study-wide findings and caveats: Sharing of clonotypes among donors was expected to vary with sequencing depth. Shared clonotypes: roughly 4.5% naive CD4, roughly 3.5% naive CD8, roughly 2.2% memory CD4, about 0.4% memory CD8.

It was CD45RO-negative cells, positively selected for CCR7, that made up naive CD8 cells, with terminally differentiated effector memory CD45RA+ cells excluded. Measured with immunoSEQ multiplex PCR; TCRdb has only the in-frame clones, and not every one. This table has about 610,000 clones, 95% to 96% appearing once. Between the trimmed V and J ends, which lost 0 bases and 5 bases, there was a span of 14 bases. Germline values: CDR1 WNHNN, CDR2 SYGVQD (reference sequence). The CDR3 length is 15 residues. Source material: naive CD8+ T cells sorted from blood. V gene TRBV10-1 combines with J gene TRBJ2-7; D gene uncertain. The receptor comes from a woman in her thirties in good health. The CDR3 region has the DNA TGCGCCAGCAGTGAGTCCCCCGGCACCGACCACGAGCAGTACTTC. Amino acids: CASSESPGTDHEQYF.